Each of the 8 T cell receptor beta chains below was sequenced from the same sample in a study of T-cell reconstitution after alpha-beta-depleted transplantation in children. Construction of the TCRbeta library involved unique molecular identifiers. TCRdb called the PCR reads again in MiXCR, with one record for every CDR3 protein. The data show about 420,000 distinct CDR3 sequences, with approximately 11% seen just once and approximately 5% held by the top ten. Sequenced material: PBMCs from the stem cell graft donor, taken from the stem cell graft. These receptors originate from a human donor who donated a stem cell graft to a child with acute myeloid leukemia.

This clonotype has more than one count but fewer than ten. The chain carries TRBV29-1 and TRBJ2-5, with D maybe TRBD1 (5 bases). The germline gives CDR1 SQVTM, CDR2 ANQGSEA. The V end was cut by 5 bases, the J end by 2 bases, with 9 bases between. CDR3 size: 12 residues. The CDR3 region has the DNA TGCAGCGTTTCCAGGGATCAAGAGACCCAGTACTTC. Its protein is CSVSRDQETQYF.

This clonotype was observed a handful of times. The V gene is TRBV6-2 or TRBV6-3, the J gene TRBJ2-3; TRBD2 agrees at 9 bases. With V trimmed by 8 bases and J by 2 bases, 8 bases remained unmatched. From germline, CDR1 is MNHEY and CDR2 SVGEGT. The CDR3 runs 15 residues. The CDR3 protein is CASFELAGSTDTQYF. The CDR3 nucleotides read TGTGCCAGCTTTGAGCTAGCGGGATCCACAGATACGCAGTATTTT.

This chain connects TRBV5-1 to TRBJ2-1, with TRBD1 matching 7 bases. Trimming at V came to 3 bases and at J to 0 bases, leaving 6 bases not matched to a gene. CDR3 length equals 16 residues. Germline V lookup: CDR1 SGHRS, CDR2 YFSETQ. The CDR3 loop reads CASSWGRQGSYNEQFF. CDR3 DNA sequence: TGCGCCAGCAGCTGGGGTAGACAGGGCTCCTACAATGAGCAGTTCTTC.

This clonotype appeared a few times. This chain's CDR3 is CAITGREGYEQYF. CDR3 DNA sequence: TGTGCCATCACAGGACGGGAGGGTTACGAGCAGTACTTC. V is TRBV10-3 and J is TRBJ2-7; 8 nucleotides line up with TRBD2. Losses at the gene ends were 7 bases for V and 4 bases for J; bases not matched to a gene: 6. The germline CDR1 and CDR2 sequences are ENHRY and SYGVKD. The CDR3 is made up of 13 amino acids.

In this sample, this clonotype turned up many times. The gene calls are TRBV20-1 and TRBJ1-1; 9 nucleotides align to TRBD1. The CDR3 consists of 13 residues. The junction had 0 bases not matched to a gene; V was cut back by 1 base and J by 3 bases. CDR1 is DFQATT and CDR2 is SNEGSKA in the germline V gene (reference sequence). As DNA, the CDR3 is TGCAGTGCTAGAGGGGACAGGGACACTGAAGCTTTCTTT. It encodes CSARGDRDTEAFF.

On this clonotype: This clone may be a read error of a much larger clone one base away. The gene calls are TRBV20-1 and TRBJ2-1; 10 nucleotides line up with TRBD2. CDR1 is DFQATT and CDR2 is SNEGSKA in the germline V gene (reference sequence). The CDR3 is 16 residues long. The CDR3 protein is CCATTGTSASNNEQFF. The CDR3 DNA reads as TGCTGTGCTACAACCGGGACTAGCGCGTCCAACAATGAGCAGTTCTTC.

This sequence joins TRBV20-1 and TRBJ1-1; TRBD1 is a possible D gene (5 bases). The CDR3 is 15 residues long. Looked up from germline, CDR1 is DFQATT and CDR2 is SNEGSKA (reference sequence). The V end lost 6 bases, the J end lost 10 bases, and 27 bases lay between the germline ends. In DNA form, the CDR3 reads TGCAGTGCGTTTCCGGGACGGACAACGGAACAAGGAGCTTTCTTT. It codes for CSAFPGRTTEQGAFF.

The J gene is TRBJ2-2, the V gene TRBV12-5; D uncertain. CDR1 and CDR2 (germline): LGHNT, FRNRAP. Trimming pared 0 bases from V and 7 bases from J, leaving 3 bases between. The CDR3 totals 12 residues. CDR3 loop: CASGLVLGELFF. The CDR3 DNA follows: TGTGCTAGTGGTTTGGTACTCGGGGAGCTGTTTTTT.